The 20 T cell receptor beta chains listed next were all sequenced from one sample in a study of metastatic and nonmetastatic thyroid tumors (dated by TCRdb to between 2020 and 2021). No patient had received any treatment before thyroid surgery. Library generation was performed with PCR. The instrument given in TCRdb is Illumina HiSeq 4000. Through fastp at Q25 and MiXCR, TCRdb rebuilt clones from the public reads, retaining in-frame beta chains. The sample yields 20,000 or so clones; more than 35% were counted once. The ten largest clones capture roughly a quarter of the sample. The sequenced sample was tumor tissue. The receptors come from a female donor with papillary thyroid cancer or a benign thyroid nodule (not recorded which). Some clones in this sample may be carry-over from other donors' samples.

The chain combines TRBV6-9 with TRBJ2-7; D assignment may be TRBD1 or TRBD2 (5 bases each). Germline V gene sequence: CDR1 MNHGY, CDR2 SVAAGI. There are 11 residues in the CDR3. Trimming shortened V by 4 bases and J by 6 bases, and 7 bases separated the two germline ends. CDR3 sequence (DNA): TGTGCCAGCAGTTGGGGGTTCGAGCAGTACTTC. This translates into CASSWGFEQYF.

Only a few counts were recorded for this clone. The CDR3 loop reads CASQNTGELFF. The CDR3, as DNA: TGTGCCAGTCAGAACACCGGGGAGCTGTTTTTT. The gene calls are TRBV12-3 or TRBV12-4 and TRBJ2-2, with D hard to call. This CDR3 spans 11 amino acids. Trimming removed 9 bases at V and 1 base at J, with 3 bases between.

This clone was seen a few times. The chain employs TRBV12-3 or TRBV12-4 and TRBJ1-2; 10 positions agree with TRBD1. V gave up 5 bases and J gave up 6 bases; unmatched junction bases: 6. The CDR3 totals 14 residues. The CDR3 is CASSVTGGTDGYTF. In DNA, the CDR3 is TGTGCCAGCAGTGTGACAGGGGGCACAGATGGCTACACCTTC.

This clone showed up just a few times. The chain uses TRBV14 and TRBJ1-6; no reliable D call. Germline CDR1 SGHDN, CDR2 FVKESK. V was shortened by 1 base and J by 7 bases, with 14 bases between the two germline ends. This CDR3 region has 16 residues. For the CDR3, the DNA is TGTGCCAGCAGCCAAGGCCTCCGGGGATGGAATTCACCCCTCCACTTT. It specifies CASSQGLRGWNSPLHF.

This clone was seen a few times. The CDR3 is CASSYGGPNIQYF. CDR3 in DNA: TGTGCCAGCAGTTATGGGGGTCCCAACATTCAGTACTTC. This chain joins TRBV6-2 or TRBV6-3 and TRBJ2-4; D may match TRBD1 or TRBD2 (5 bases each). CDR1 and CDR2 (germline): MNHEY, SVGEGT. The V end lost 3 bases, the J end lost 7 bases, and 10 bases lay between the germline ends. The CDR3 is made up of 13 amino acids.

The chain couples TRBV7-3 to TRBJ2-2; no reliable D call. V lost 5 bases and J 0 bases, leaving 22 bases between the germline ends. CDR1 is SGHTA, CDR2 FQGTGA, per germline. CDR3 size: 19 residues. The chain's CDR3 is CASSLTLRQVGSNTGELFF. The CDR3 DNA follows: TGTGCCAGCAGCCTGACTTTACGACAAGTCGGATCGAACACCGGGGAGCTGTTTTTT.

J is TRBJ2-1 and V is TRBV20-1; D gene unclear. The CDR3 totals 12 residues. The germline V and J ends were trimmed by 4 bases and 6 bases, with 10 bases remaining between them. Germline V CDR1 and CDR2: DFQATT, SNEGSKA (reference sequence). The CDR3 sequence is CSANDIPNEQFF. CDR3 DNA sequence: TGCAGTGCTAACGACATACCCAATGAGCAGTTCTTC.

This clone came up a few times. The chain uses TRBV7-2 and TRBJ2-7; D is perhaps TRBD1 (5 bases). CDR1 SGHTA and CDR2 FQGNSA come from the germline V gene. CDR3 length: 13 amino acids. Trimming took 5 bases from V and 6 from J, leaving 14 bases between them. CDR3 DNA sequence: TGTGCCAGCAGCCCTACCACAGGCGTCGAGCAGTACTTC. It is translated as CASSPTTGVEQYF.

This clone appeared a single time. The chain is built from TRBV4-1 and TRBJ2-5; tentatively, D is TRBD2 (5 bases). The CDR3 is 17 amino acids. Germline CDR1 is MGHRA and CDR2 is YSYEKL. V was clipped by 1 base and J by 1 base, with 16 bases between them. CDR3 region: CASSQVGVNYFQETQYF. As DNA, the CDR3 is TGCGCCAGCAGCCAAGTCGGGGTCAACTACTTCCAAGAGACCCAGTACTTC.

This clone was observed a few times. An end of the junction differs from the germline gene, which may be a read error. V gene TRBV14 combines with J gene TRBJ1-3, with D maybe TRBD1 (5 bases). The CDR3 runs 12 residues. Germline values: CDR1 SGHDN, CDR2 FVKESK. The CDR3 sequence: CASSQERPGLNF. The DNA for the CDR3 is TGTGCCAGCAGCCAAGAAAGACCGGGACTCAATTTT.

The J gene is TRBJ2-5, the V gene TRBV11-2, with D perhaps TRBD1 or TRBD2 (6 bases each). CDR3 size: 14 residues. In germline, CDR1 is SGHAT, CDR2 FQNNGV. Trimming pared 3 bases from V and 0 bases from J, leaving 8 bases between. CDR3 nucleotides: TGTGCCAGCAGCTTCGGGGGCTACCAAGAGACCCAGTACTTC. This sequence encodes CASSFGGYQETQYF.

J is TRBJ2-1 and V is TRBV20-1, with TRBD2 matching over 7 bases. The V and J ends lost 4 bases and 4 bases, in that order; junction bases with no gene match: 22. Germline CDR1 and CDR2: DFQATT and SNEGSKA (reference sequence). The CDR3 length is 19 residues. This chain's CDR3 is CSATDPRDYQSGGYNEQFF. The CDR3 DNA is TGCAGTGCTACCGATCCCCGGGACTATCAGTCCGGAGGATACAATGAGCAGTTCTTC.

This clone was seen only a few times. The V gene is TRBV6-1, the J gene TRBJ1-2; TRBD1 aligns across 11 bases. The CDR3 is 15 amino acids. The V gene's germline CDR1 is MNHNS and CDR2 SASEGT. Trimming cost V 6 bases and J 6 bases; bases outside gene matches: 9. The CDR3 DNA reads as TGTGCCAGCAGCCTACTTGGACAGGGGGCAGATGGCTACACCTTC. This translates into CASSLLGQGADGYTF.

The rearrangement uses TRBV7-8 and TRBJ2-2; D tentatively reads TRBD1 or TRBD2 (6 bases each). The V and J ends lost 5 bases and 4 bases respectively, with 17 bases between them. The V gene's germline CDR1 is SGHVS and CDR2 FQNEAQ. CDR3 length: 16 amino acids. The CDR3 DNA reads TGTGCCAGCAGCCTAAGAACAGGGAGGTCCACCGGGGAGCTGTTTTTT. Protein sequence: CASSLRTGRSTGELFF.

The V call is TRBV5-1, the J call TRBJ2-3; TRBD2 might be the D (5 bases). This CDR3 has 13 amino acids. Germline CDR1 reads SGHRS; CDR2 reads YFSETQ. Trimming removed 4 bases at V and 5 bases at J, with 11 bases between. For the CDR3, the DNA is TGCGCCAGCAGCCGGGGTCAAGAAGATACGCAGTATTTT. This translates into CASSRGQEDTQYF.

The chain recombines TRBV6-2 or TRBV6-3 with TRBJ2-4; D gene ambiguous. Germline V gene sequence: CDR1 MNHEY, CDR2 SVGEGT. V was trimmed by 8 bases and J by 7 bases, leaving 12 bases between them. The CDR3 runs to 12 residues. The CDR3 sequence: CASGTGRNIQYF. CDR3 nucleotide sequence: TGTGCCAGCGGTACTGGAAGGAACATTCAGTACTTC.

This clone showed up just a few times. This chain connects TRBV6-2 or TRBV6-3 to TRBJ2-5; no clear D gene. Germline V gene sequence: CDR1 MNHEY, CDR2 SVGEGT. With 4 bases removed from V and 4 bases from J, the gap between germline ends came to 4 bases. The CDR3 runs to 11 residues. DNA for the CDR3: TGTGCCAGCAGTTCACTAGAGACCCAGTACTTC. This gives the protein CASSSLETQYF.

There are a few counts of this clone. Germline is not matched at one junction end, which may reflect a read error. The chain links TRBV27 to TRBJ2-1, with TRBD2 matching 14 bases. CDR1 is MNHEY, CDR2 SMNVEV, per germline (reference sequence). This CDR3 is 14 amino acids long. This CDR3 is CASSPGTSGSIPLF. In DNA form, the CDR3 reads TGTGCCAGCAGCCCCGGGACTAGCGGGAGCATACCGCTCTTC.

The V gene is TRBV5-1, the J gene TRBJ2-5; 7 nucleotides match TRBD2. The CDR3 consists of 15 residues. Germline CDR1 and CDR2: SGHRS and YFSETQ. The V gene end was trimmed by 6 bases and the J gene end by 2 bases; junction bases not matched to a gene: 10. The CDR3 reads CASTKLGREQETQYF. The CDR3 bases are TGCGCCAGCACCAAACTAGGGAGGGAACAAGAGACCCAGTACTTC.

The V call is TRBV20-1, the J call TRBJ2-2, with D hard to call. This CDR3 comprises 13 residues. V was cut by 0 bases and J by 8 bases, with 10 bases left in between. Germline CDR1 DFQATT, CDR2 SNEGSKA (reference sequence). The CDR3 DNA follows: TGCAGTGCTAGAGATTTCACAACAGGGGAGCTGTTTTTT. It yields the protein CSARDFTTGELFF.